Described below is a single T cell receptor beta chain sequence and its context. Only in-frame clones appear in the TCRdb table, and some are missing; sequencing was by immunoSEQ multiplex PCR. The sample carries roughly 2.5 million clones, around 90% recorded once. The V segment lost 2 bases and the J segment 6 bases; nucleotides outside the gene matches: 10. Germline V gives CDR1 SGHNT, CDR2 YYREEE (reference sequence). The CDR3 totals 16 residues. This sample is part of a study of shared clonotypes between healthy human individuals. J is TRBJ2-1 and V is TRBV5-4; 8 nucleotides line up with TRBD1. This TCR was recovered from a man between 18 and 35 years old in good health. The source material was naive CD4+ T cells sorted from blood. Subset noted: CD45RA+ positively selected. The CDR3 sequence: CASSLSGTGLFNEQFF. CDR3 coding DNA: TGTGCCAGCAGCTTATCCGGGACAGGACTGTTCAATGAGCAGTTCTTC.